This TCR beta chain was recovered during a study of spatial heterogeneity in lung cancer. General observations from the study: The number of expanded tumor alpha and beta chains correlated with mutation number.

Time point reported: sample taken at primary tumor resection. The 55 to 90 donors had untreated early-stage non-small cell lung cancer. Without sorting, whole RNA was sequenced from tumor, nontumor lung or frozen PBMC. The sample holds many counts of this clonotype. Its matching antigen is unknown. Unique molecular identifiers, one per molecule, were present on every TCR cDNA molecule. TCRdb called the 5' RACE reads again in MiXCR, with one record for every CDR3 protein. The repertoire holds 25,000 to 30,000 distinct CDR3 sequences, with more than 5.5% as singletons. The sequencing used lung tumor tissue, collected at surgery. The receptor was derived from a male donor with early-stage non-small cell lung cancer.

CDR3 bases: TGTGCCAGCTCACCACAGTTAGGGGTCGAAGAAAAACTGTTTTTT. It encodes CASSPQLGVEEKLFF. J is TRBJ1-4 and V is TRBV18, with a tentative D call TRBD1 (5 bases). Germline V lookup: CDR1 KGHSH, CDR2 LQKENI. This CDR3 contains 15 residues. V shed 1 base and J shed 8 bases, with 14 bases lying between them.